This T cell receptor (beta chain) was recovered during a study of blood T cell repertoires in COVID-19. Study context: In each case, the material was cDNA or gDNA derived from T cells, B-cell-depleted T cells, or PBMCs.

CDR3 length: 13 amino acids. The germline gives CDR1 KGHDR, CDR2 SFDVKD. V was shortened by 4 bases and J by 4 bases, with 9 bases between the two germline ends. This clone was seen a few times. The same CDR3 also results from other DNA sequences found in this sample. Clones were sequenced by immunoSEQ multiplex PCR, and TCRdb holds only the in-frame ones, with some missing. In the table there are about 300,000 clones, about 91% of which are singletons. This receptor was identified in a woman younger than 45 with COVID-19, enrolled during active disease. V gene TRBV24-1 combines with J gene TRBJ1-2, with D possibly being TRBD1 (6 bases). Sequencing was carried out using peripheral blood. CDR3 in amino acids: CATSDQTGYGYTF. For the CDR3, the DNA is TGTGCCACCAGTGACCAGACAGGCTATGGCTACACCTTC.